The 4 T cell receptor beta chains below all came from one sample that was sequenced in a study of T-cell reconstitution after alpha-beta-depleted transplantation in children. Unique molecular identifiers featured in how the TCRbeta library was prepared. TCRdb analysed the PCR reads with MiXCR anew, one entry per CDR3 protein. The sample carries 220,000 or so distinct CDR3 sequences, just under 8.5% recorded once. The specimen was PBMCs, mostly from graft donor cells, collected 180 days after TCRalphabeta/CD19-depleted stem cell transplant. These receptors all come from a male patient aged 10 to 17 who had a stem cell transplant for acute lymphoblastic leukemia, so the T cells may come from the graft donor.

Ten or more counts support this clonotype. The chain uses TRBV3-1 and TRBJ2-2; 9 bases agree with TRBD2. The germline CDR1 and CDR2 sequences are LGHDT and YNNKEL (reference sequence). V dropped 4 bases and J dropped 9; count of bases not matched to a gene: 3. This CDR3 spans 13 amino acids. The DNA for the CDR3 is TGTGCCAGCAGCCGCGGACTAGCGTGGGAGCTGTTTTTT. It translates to CASSRGLAWELFF.

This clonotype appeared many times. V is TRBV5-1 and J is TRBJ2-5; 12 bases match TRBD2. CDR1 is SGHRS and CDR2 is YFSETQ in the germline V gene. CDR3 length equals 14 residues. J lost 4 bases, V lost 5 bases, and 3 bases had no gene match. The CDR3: CASSALAGGETQYF. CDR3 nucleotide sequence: TGCGCCAGCAGTGCACTAGCGGGAGGAGAGACCCAGTACTTC.

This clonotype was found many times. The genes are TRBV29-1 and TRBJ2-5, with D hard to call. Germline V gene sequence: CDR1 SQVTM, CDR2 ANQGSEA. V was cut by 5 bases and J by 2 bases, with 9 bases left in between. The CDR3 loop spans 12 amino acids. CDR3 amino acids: CSVSTLQETQYF. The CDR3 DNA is TGCAGCGTTTCAACGCTTCAAGAGACCCAGTACTTC.

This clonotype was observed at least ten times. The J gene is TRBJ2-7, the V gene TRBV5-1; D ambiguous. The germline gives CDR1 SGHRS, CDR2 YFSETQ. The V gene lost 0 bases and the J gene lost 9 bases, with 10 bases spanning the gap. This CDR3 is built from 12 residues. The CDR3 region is CASSLDLGWQYF. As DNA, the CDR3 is TGCGCCAGCAGCTTGGATCTGGGATGGCAGTACTTC.